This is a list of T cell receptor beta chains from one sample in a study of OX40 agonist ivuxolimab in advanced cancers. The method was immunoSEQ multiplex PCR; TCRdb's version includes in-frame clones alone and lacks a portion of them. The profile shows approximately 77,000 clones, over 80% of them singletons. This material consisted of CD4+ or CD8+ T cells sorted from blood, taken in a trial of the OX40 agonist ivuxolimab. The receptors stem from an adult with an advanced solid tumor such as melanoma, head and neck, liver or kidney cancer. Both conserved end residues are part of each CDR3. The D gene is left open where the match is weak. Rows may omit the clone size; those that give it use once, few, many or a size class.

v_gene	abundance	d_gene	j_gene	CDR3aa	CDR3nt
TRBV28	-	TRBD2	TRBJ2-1	CASSTAGAAHNEQFF	TGTGCCAGCAGCACAGCGGGAGCGGCCCACAATGAGCAGTTCTTC
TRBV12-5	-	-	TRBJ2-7	CASGLVRFSGYEQYF	TGTGCTAGTGGTTTGGTACGCTTCTCAGGCTACGAGCAGTACTTC
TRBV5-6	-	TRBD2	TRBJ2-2	CASSPTGLAPNTGELFF	TGTGCCAGCAGCCCGACCGGACTAGCGCCCAACACCGGGGAGCTGTTTTTT
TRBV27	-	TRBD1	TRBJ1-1	CASRPQGSTEAFF	TGTGCCAGCAGACCACAGGGGAGCACTGAAGCTTTCTTT
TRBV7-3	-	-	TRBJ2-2	CASSLFISTGELFF	TGTGCCAGCAGCTTATTTATATCAACCGGGGAGCTGTTTTTT
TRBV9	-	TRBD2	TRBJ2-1	CASSLRAGAANEQFF	TGTGCCAGCAGTCTAAGAGCGGGAGCGGCGAATGAGCAGTTCTTC
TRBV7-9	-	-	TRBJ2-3	CASSLLRSSTDTQYF	TGTGCCAGCAGCCTCTTACGGAGTAGCACAGATACGCAGTATTTT
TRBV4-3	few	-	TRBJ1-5	CASSQDRSTGNQPQHF	TGCGCCAGCAGCCAAGATCGATCTACAGGGAACCAGCCCCAGCATTTT
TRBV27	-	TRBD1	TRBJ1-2	CASSIGQGYGYTF	TGTGCCAGCAGTATTGGACAGGGGTATGGCTACACCTTC
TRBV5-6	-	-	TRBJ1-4	CASSLAGRANEKLFF	TGTGCCAGCAGCTTGGCTGGGCGGGCTAATGAAAAACTGTTTTTT
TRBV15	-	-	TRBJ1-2	CATSMEGGPNYGYTF	TGTGCCACCAGCATGGAAGGGGGGCCTAACTATGGCTACACCTTC
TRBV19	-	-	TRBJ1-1	CAMSSGAEAFF	TGTGCTATGAGTTCGGGGGCTGAAGCTTTCTTT
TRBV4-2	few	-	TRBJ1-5	CASSPTTGPHQPQHF	TGTGCCAGCAGCCCCACGACGGGGCCACATCAGCCCCAGCATTTT
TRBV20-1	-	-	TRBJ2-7	CSARSSYEQYF	TGCAGTGCTAGAAGTAGCTACGAGCAGTACTTC
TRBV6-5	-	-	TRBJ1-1	CASSYGTANTEAFF	TGTGCCAGCAGTTACGGTACGGCGAACACTGAAGCTTTCTTT
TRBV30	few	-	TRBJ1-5	CAWETGNQPQHF	TGTGCCTGGGAGACAGGTAATCAGCCCCAGCATTTT
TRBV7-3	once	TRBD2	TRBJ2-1	CASSFGTSGVNEQFF	TGTGCCAGCAGTTTCGGGACTAGCGGAGTTAATGAGCAGTTCTTC
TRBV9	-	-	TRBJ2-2	CASSVAVGMNTGELFF	TGTGCCAGCAGCGTAGCTGTGGGCATGAACACCGGGGAGCTGTTTTTT
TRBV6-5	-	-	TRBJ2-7	CASSYSEAEVAYEQYF	TGTGCCAGCAGTTACTCAGAAGCGGAGGTCGCCTACGAGCAGTACTTC
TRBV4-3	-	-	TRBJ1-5	CASSQDKGVQPQHF	TGCGCCAGCAGCCAAGATAAAGGGGTTCAGCCCCAGCATTTT
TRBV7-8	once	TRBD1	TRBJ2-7	CASSSGQGYYEQYF	TGTGCCAGCAGCTCGGGACAGGGGTACTACGAGCAGTACTTC
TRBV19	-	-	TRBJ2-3	CASSISDHSTDTQYF	TGTGCCAGTAGTATTTCGGACCATAGCACAGATACGCAGTATTTT
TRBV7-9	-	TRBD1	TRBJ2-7	CASSPGGDRGRYEQYF	TGTGCCAGCAGCCCCGGAGGGGACAGGGGTAGGTACGAGCAGTACTTC
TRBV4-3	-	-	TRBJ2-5	CASSQGTGESETQYF	TGCGCCAGCAGCCAGGGGACCGGAGAGAGTGAGACCCAGTACTTC
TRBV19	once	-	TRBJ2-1	CASSKFKTSNEQFF	TGTGCCAGTAGTAAGTTCAAGACTAGCAATGAGCAGTTCTTC
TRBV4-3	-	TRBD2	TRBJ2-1	CASSQEGTSGFSYNEQFF	TGCGCCAGCAGCCAAGAGGGAACTAGCGGGTTCTCCTACAATGAGCAGTTCTTC
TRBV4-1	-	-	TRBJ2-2	CASSPGSLAELFF	TGCGCCAGCAGCCCGGGTTCCCTGGCGGAGCTGTTTTTT
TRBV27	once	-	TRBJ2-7	CASSLSPGNVNEQYF	TGTGCCAGCAGTTTATCGCCGGGGAATGTAAACGAGCAGTACTTC
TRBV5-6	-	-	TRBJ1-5	CASSFADSNQPQHF	TGTGCCAGCAGCTTTGCCGATAGCAATCAGCCCCAGCATTTT
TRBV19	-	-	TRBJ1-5	CASSMVGEGDNQPQHF	TGTGCCAGTAGTATGGTTGGGGAAGGGGATAATCAGCCCCAGCATTTT
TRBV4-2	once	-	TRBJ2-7	CASSQDTSYEQYF	TGTGCCAGCAGCCAAGACACCTCCTACGAGCAGTACTTC
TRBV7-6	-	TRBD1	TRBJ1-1	CASSFQTGEEEAFF	TGTGCCAGCAGCTTTCAGACAGGGGAGGAAGAAGCTTTCTTT